This entry lists 19 T cell receptor beta chains sequenced from one sample in a study of regulatory T cells in long-lasting Graves disease. Documented time point: newly diagnosed GD, antithyroid drugs for less than 3 months. RNA isolated from PBMCs was used to make the TCR library. Assembly of TCR beta libraries relied on iRepertoire HTBI primers together with Arm-PCR of CDR3 regions. MiXCR, applied by TCRdb to the multiplex PCR reads, yields one record per CDR3 protein. The sample holds about 540,000 distinct CDR3 sequences, approximately 13% seen once. The same data also contributed to another study, on T cells in Graves' hyperthyroidism and ophthalmopathy.

Here the sequenced sample was peripheral blood mononuclear cells (PBMCs), taken at new diagnosis, from a patient treated with antithyroid drugs. These receptors came from a man between 25 and 39 years old with Graves disease.

This clonotype was seen ten or more times. The V and J genes are TRBV14 and TRBJ2-7; the D call may be TRBD1 or TRBD2 (5 bases each). V was trimmed by 5 bases and J by 6 bases, leaving 14 bases between them. The CDR3 is 13 amino acids. Per the germline V gene, CDR1 is SGHDN and CDR2 is FVKESK. The CDR3 reads CASSFTPGAEQYF. CDR3 nucleotide sequence: TGTGCCAGCAGCTTTACTCCCGGGGCCGAGCAGTACTTC.

There are a few counts of this clonotype. The chain employs TRBV10-1 and TRBJ1-5, with D perhaps matching TRBD1 (6 bases). CDR3 size: 13 residues. CDR1 and CDR2 (germline): WNHNN, SYGVQD (reference sequence). Trimming cost V 0 bases and J 8 bases, with 8 bases left between them. The CDR3 coding sequence is TGCGCCAGCAGTGAGTCAGGGGGGGAGCCCCAGCATTTT. This codes for CASSESGGEPQHF.

There are a few counts of this clonotype. This chain connects TRBV6-1 to TRBJ1-2; D gene ambiguous. The CDR3 contains 13 residues. Trimming pared 7 bases from V and 4 bases from J, leaving 13 bases between. CDR1 and CDR2 from the germline V gene are MNHNS and SASEGT. The CDR3 loop reads CASTQDGIYGYTF. CDR3 DNA: TGTGCCAGCACCCAGGACGGCATCTATGGCTACACCTTC.

The rearrangement links TRBV12-3 or TRBV12-4 to TRBJ2-1; D is unresolved. Trimming removed 2 bases at V and 3 bases at J, with 11 bases between. CDR3 length: 15 residues. CDR3 nucleotides: TGTGCCAGCAGTTTATTGGGGATCGTCTACAATGAGCAGTTCTTC. This sequence encodes CASSLLGIVYNEQFF.

This clonotype was detected a few times. V is TRBV7-9 and J is TRBJ1-2; D remains unclear. The V and J ends lost 1 base and 7 bases respectively, with 7 bases between them. The CDR3 has 12 amino acids. The V gene's germline CDR1 is SEHNR and CDR2 FQNEAQ (reference sequence). CDR3 region: CASSLDKFGYTF. CDR3 in DNA: TGTGCCAGCAGCTTAGATAAGTTTGGCTACACCTTC.

This clonotype was seen many times. This chain joins TRBV10-3 and TRBJ2-3, with 11 bases aligning to TRBD2. The CDR3 spans 15 residues. From germline, CDR1 is ENHRY and CDR2 SYGVKD. The V segment lost 2 bases and the J segment 3 bases; nucleotides outside the gene matches: 1. CDR3: CAISERTSGTDTQYF. In nucleotides, the CDR3 is TGTGCCATCAGTGAGCGGACTAGCGGGACAGATACGCAGTATTTT.

This clonotype has at least ten counts. The J gene is TRBJ1-5, the V gene TRBV12-5; no reliable D call. CDR1 is LGHNT and CDR2 is FRNRAP in the germline V gene. Trimming took 1 base from V and 7 from J, leaving 8 bases between them. The CDR3 loop spans 13 amino acids. The CDR3: CASGLGVRQPQHF. As DNA, the CDR3 is TGTGCTAGTGGTTTGGGGGTGCGCCAGCCCCAGCATTTT.

This clonotype came up a few times. A much larger clone is a single base away; this may be a read error. No conserved phenylalanine or tryptophan ends this CDR3, so it is likely a read error. The rearrangement uses TRBV12-3 or TRBV12-4 and TRBJ2-3, with D unclear. V lost 4 bases and J lost 6, with 8 bases in between. The CDR3 runs 12 residues. Here the CDR3 reads CASSSWVDTQYL. CDR3 DNA sequence: TGTGCCAGCAGTTCTTGGGTGGATACGCAGTATCTT.

CDR3: CASSFRTGEVNEQFF. The DNA for the CDR3 is TGTGCCAGCAGCTTCCGGACAGGGGAGGTGAATGAGCAGTTCTTC. J is TRBJ2-1 and V is TRBV7-3, with 9 bases that match TRBD1. V trimming: 3 bases; J trimming: 7 bases; junction bases outside the gene matches: 7. The CDR3 loop spans 15 amino acids. Per the germline V gene, CDR1 is SGHTA and CDR2 is FQGTGA.

In this sample, this clonotype turned up a few times. One base away lies a much larger clone, so this may be a sequencing read error. V gene TRBV12-3 or TRBV12-4 combines with J gene TRBJ2-3, with TRBD2 matching over 13 bases. The CDR3 totals 15 residues. The CDR3 sequence is CASSFRLAGGETRYF. The CDR3 DNA follows: TGTGCCAGCAGTTTCCGACTAGCGGGAGGAGAGACCCGGTACTTC.

The CDR3 protein is CASSYSGVDTQYF. CDR3 in DNA: TGTGCCAGCAGTTACTCCGGGGTAGATACGCAGTATTTT. The rearrangement joins TRBV6-5 to TRBJ2-3; TRBD2 might be the D (5 bases). The germline CDR1 and CDR2 sequences are MNHEY and SVGAGI. V lost 0 bases to trimming and J lost 5 bases, with 6 bases between them. The CDR3 contains 13 residues.

This clonotype appeared a few times. As DNA, the CDR3 is TGCAGCGTTGATTCCTCTGCGGGTGGTTACGAGCAGTACTTC. Translating it yields CSVDSSAGGYEQYF. The chain is built from TRBV29-1 and TRBJ2-7; D may be TRBD2 (5 bases). Germline V gene lookup returns CDR1 SQVTM and CDR2 ANQGSEA. The CDR3 sequence is 14 residues long. V lost 3 bases to trimming and J lost 4 bases, with 16 bases between them.

As concerns this clonotype: Possible read error: a much larger clone is one base away. The chain combines TRBV20-1 with TRBJ1-2; D is unclear. Germline assignment: CDR1 DFQATT and CDR2 SNEGSKA (reference sequence). Trimming took 1 base from V and 0 from J, leaving 18 bases between them. This CDR3 has 17 amino acids. In nucleotides, the CDR3 is TGCAGTGCTAGAGGGGAACAACCTACCATAGCTAACTATGGCTACACCTTC. Protein product: CSARGEQPTIANYGYTF.

This clonotype was seen at least ten times. The chain couples TRBV27 to TRBJ2-5; 9 nucleotides line up with TRBD1. The trim removed 3 bases at V and 5 bases at J, leaving 10 bases unmatched. CDR1 and CDR2 (germline): MNHEY, SMNVEV (reference sequence). The CDR3 runs 16 residues. CDR3 in amino acids: CASSFRRDRVVETQYF. In DNA form, the CDR3 reads TGTGCCAGCAGTTTCCGTAGGGACAGGGTTGTGGAGACCCAGTACTTC.

In its sample, this clonotype was seen many times. The gene calls are TRBV7-9 and TRBJ2-1; 10 bases are a match to TRBD1. This CDR3 is built from 16 residues. Germline V gene lookup returns CDR1 SEHNR and CDR2 FQNEAQ (reference sequence). J was trimmed by 7 bases and V by 0 bases; bases with no gene match: 6. CDR3 region: CASSLAPGQGKNEQFF. For the CDR3, the DNA is TGTGCCAGCAGCTTAGCGCCGGGACAGGGGAAAAATGAGCAGTTCTTC.

The genes are TRBV9 and TRBJ1-1; unclear D gene. CDR1 is SGDLS, CDR2 YYNGEE, per germline. Trimming took 0 bases from V and 6 from J, leaving 9 bases between them. The CDR3 consists of 13 residues. CDR3 bases: TGTGCCAGCAGCGTAGAGCCTAGGGCTGAAGCTTTCTTT. Amino acids: CASSVEPRAEAFF.

In this sample, this clonotype turned up many times. The chain recombines TRBV5-1 with TRBJ2-7; the D gene is possibly TRBD1 (5 bases). The CDR3 contains 13 residues. In germline, CDR1 is SGHRS, CDR2 YFSETQ. Trimming removed 5 bases at V and 3 bases at J, with 12 bases between. CDR3 coding DNA: TGCGCCAGCAGACCCCAGGGTAGCTACGAGCAGTACTTC. Translating gives CASRPQGSYEQYF.

This clonotype was seen repeatedly, ten times or more. The chain uses TRBV6-4 and TRBJ2-3; D is possibly TRBD2 (5 bases). The CDR3 is made up of 15 amino acids. V lost 4 bases and J lost 0, with 11 bases in between. Germline lookup yields CDR1 MRHNA and CDR2 SNTAGT. CDR3 coding DNA: TGTGCCAGCAGTGGTATGAGCGGTAGCACAGATACGCAGTATTTT. Translating it yields CASSGMSGSTDTQYF.

This clonotype came up many times. The V call is TRBV7-2, the J call TRBJ2-3, with 8 nucleotides matching TRBD2. V trimming: 5 bases; J trimming: 3 bases; junction bases outside the gene matches: 7. The CDR3 spans 15 residues. Germline CDR1 is SGHTA and CDR2 is FQGNSA. The CDR3 DNA sequence: TGTGCCAGCAGCCCAAGCGGGAGTCTGACAGATACGCAGTATTTT. Protein product: CASSPSGSLTDTQYF.